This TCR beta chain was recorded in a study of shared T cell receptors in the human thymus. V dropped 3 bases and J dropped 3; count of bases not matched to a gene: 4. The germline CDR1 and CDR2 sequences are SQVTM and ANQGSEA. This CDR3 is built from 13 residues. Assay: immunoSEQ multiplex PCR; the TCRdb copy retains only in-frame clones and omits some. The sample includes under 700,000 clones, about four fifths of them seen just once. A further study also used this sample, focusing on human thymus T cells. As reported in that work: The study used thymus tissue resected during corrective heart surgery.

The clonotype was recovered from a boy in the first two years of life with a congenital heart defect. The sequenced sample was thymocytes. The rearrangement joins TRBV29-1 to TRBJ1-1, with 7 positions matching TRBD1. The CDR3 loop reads CSVEVQGDTEAFF. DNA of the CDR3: TGCAGCGTTGAGGTTCAGGGGGACACTGAAGCTTTCTTT.